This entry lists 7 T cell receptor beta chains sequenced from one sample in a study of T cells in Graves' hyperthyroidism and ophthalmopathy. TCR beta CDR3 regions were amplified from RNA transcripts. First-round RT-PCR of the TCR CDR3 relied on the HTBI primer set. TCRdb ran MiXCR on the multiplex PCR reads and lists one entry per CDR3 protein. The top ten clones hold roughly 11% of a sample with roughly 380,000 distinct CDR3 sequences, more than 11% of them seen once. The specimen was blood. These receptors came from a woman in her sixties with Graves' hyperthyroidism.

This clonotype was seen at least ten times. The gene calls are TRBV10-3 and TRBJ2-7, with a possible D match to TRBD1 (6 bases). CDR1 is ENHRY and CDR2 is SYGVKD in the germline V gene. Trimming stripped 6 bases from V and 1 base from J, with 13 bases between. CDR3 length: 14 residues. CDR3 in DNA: TGTGCCATCAGGCAACACAGGGATTCCTACGAGCAGTACTTC. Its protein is CAIRQHRDSYEQYF.

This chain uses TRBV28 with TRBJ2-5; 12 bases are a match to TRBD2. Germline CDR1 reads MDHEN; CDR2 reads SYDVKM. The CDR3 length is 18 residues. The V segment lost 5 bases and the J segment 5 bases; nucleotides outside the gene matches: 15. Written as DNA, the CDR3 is TGTGCCAGCAGTGGGGTCCTAGCGGGAGGGACTAGACGTGAGACCCAGTACTTC. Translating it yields CASSGVLAGGTRRETQYF.

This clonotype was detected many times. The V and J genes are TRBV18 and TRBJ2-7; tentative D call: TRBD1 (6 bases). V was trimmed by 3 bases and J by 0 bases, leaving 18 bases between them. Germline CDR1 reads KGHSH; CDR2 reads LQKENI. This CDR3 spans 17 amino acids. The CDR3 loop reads CASSPFPSQGSSYEQYF. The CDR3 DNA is TGTGCCAGCTCACCCTTCCCGAGTCAGGGGAGCTCCTACGAGCAGTACTTC. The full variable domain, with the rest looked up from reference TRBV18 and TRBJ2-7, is NAGVMQNPRHLVRRRGQEARLRCSPMKGHSHVYWYRQLPEEGLKFMVYLQKENIIDESGMPKERFSAEFPKEGPSILRIQQVVRGDSAAYFCASSPFPSQGSSYEQYFGPGTRLTVT.

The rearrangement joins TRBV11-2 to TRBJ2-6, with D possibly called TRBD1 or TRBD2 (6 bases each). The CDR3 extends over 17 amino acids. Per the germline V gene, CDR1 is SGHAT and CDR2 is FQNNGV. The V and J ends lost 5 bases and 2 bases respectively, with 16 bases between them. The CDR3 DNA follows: TGTGCCAGCAGCCGGGAGCAGGGGCGCGCTGGGGCCAACGTCCTGACTTTC. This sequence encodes CASSREQGRAGANVLTF.

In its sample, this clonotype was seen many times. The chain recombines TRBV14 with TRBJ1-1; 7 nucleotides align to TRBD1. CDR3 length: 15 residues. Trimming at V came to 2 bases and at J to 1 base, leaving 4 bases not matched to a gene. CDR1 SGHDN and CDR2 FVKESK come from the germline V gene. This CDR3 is CASSQWDSQNTEAFF. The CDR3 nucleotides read TGTGCCAGCAGCCAATGGGACAGCCAGAACACTGAAGCTTTCTTT.

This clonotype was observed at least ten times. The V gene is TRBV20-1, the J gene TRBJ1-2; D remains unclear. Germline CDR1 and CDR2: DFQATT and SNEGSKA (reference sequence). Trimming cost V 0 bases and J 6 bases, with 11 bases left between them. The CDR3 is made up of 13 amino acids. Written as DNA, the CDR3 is TGCAGTGCTAGAGATCGGGAGGTACATGGCTACACCTTC. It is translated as CSARDREVHGYTF.

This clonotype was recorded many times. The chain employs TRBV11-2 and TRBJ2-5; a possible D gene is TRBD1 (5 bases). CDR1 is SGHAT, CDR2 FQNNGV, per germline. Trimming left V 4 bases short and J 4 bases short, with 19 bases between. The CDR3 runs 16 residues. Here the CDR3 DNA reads TGTGCCAGCAGCTCAGTCGTCAGGGCCCTCCGAGAGACCCAGTACTTC. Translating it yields CASSSVVRALRETQYF.